A selection of T cell receptor beta chains follows, all from one sample in a study of blood T cells in healthy people across ages. TCRdb passed the 5' RACE reads through MiXCR, listing each CDR3 protein once. The sample has about 1.6 million distinct CDR3 sequences, 30% to 40% seen once. Sequencing was done on a sample of blood. Source of these receptors: a woman in her thirties in good health. The CDR3 runs from the conserved cysteine through the conserved F or W. Each record gives: V gene, clone size, J gene, CDR3 protein. The size field is filled for only some rows; it gives once, few, many or a size class.

V: TRBV20-1; size: -; J: TRBJ2-2; CDR3: CSARGPGSINTGELFF
V: TRBV5-1; size: -; J: TRBJ2-1; CDR3: CASSLIGWDEQFF
V: TRBV28; size: few; J: TRBJ2-5; CDR3: CATIRETQYF
V: TRBV10-3; size: few; J: TRBJ1-2; CDR3: CAITIEPNYGYTF
V: TRBV6-5; size: few; J: TRBJ1-2; CDR3: CASSYNRAHGYTF
V: TRBV28; size: -; J: TRBJ1-6; CDR3: CASIVRQTGFNNSPLHF
V: TRBV12-3/TRBV12-4; size: few; J: TRBJ1-1; CDR3: CASSLNGLNTEAFF
V: TRBV7-6; size: few; J: TRBJ2-1; CDR3: CASSLAPSAGTTLGGEQFF
V: TRBV12-3/TRBV12-4; size: -; J: TRBJ2-7; CDR3: CASSFSTGTMQYF
V: TRBV6-5; size: -; J: TRBJ2-5; CDR3: CASNRVGTGETQYF
V: TRBV5-6; size: few; J: TRBJ2-1; CDR3: CASSLGVSSGPRNEQFF
V: TRBV30; size: once; J: TRBJ1-1; CDR3: CAWSGAFFTEAFF
V: TRBV5-1; size: -; J: TRBJ2-6; CDR3: CASSLDGSGGANALTF
V: TRBV12-3/TRBV12-4; size: few; J: TRBJ2-1; CDR3: CASSDMTSGAYNEQFF
V: TRBV5-1; size: -; J: TRBJ2-1; CDR3: CASSMGPPYNEQFF
V: TRBV6-6; size: -; J: TRBJ2-5; CDR3: CASSYKNTEGETQYF
V: TRBV19; size: -; J: TRBJ2-1; CDR3: CASRTGTSGGNEQFF
V: TRBV15; size: few; J: TRBJ2-3; CDR3: CATSDRGGVTDTQYF
V: TRBV20-1; size: -; J: TRBJ2-7; CDR3: CSARHLAVSSYEQYF
V: TRBV5-1; size: few; J: TRBJ2-5; CDR3: CASSLRPGTLQETQYF
V: TRBV5-1; size: few; J: TRBJ2-5; CDR3: CASSTLAGSGETQYF
V: TRBV6-1; size: -; J: TRBJ1-4; CDR3: CASSEEGTGVIGGQEKLFF
V: TRBV27; size: -; J: TRBJ2-3; CDR3: CASSLWTVRDTQYF
V: TRBV29-1; size: many; J: TRBJ2-4; CDR3: CSVDGQGENIQYF
V: TRBV28; size: -; J: TRBJ2-1; CDR3: CASSLSGADFNEQFF
V: TRBV7-9; size: many; J: TRBJ2-1; CDR3: CASSPRLAENNEQFF
V: TRBV28; size: few; J: TRBJ1-1; CDR3: CASSSGRLEAFF
V: TRBV12-3/TRBV12-4; size: -; J: TRBJ2-3; CDR3: CASSLASRARGTRSPDTQYF
V: TRBV10-3; size: -; J: TRBJ2-5; CDR3: CAISESGGGRPQETQYF
V: TRBV25-1; size: -; J: TRBJ1-1; CDR3: CASVDRYTEAFF
V: TRBV20-1; size: many; J: TRBJ2-5; CDR3: CSAIGTPGVTQYF
V: TRBV25-1; size: few; J: TRBJ2-5; CDR3: CASHSETQYF
V: TRBV28; size: -; J: TRBJ1-2; CDR3: CASSFPGQGTLSGYTF
V: TRBV25-1; size: few; J: TRBJ2-3; CDR3: CASSGYSGGSRVGDTQYF
V: TRBV7-2; size: -; J: TRBJ2-1; CDR3: CASSLESGFSYNKQFF
V: TRBV21-1; size: -; J: TRBJ1-2; CDR3: CASHGHLGRVGGYTF
V: TRBV6-1; size: -; J: TRBJ1-2; CDR3: CASSRTGIGYTF
V: TRBV20-1; size: -; J: TRBJ2-1; CDR3: CSARDPGQRAGVSYNEQFF
V: TRBV6-2/TRBV6-3; size: few; J: TRBJ2-7; CDR3: CASTDYRTSEYF
V: TRBV10-3; size: -; J: TRBJ1-6; CDR3: CAIRLGGGGSPLHF
V: TRBV20-1; size: few; J: TRBJ2-5; CDR3: CSVHLTDETQYF
V: TRBV27; size: many; J: TRBJ2-7; CDR3: CASSPQGNYEQYF
V: TRBV12-3/TRBV12-4; size: -; J: TRBJ2-7; CDR3: CASSLVLRGSYEQYF
V: TRBV14; size: -; J: TRBJ2-5; CDR3: CASSQGVLAGGRETQYF
V: TRBV15; size: few; J: TRBJ2-1; CDR3: CATSRSQGGHIWEQFF
V: TRBV3-1; size: -; J: TRBJ2-5; CDR3: CASRGDNYQETQYF
V: TRBV2; size: -; J: TRBJ2-1; CDR3: CTSSEEEWRPYNEQFF
V: TRBV4-1; size: -; J: TRBJ2-2; CDR3: CASSQPVFTGELFF
V: TRBV28; size: -; J: TRBJ2-2; CDR3: CASSLLTSAGELFF
V: TRBV4-1; size: -; J: TRBJ2-3; CDR3: CASSQPLRGTDIDTQYF
V: TRBV9; size: -; J: TRBJ1-2; CDR3: CASSGGESNYGYTF
V: TRBV28; size: few; J: TRBJ2-5; CDR3: CASSPGQGGKETQYF
V: TRBV7-2; size: few; J: TRBJ1-2; CDR3: CASSLDVVDYGYTF
V: TRBV20-1; size: few; J: TRBJ2-3; CDR3: CSARDSEGGLMDTQYF
V: TRBV20-1; size: -; J: TRBJ2-3; CDR3: CSAFDTRFGTDTQYF
V: TRBV6-1; size: -; J: TRBJ2-3; CDR3: CASTTSTGLAPTDTQYF
V: TRBV10-3; size: -; J: TRBJ2-1; CDR3: CAISEVRGGPRLFIYNEQFF
V: TRBV20-1; size: -; J: TRBJ2-7; CDR3: CSASKTGGSEQYF
V: TRBV7-8; size: few; J: TRBJ2-7; CDR3: CASSLASVGGSFSYEQYF